This TCR beta chain was identified during a study of blood T cell repertoires in COVID-19. For the study at large: Collection of acute and convalescent COVID-19 samples took place in the United States, Italy and Spain. Sources were T cells, B-cell-depleted T cells, or PBMCs; the material itself was cDNA or gDNA.

J gave up 4 bases and V 4 bases, and 9 bases lay outside the gene matches. The V gene's germline CDR1 is SGHRS and CDR2 YFSETQ. The CDR3 contains 15 residues. Original processing methods: Cell counts per sample came from amplifying reference gene primers. The data were produced by immunoSEQ multiplex PCR, yet TCRdb's version contains in-frame clones alone and is incomplete. V and J calls and clone size are copied from that table; D and trimming were computed from the DNA. The sample has 200,000 to 250,000 clones; 83% are singletons. Sequencing input: peripheral blood. The TCR sequence derives from a woman aged 50 to 65 with acute or convalescent COVID-19. This rearrangement joins TRBV5-1 to TRBJ1-2; 8 nucleotides match TRBD1. CDR3 nucleotides: TGCGCCAGCAGCCGCGGACAGGGTGAAAGCTATGGCTACACCTTC. Translated, it gives CASSRGQGESYGYTF.